The 28 T cell receptor beta chains in this list originate from one sample, sequenced in a study of cytomegalovirus exposure and HLA in healthy donors. Amplification used 60 Vbeta primers and 13 Jbeta primers. Using immunoSEQ multiplex PCR, the repertoire was profiled, and TCRdb retains in-frame clones only, with some absent. The sample includes some 180,000 clones, around four fifths of them seen just once. Input material: PBMCs. The receptors stem from a man aged 40-49 years in good health and CMV-seropositive.

This sequence joins TRBV5-4 and TRBJ2-5; D perhaps matches TRBD1 (5 bases). The germline V gene encodes CDR1 SGHNT and CDR2 YYREEE (reference sequence). The ends were cut back, 1 base at V and 1 base at J, with 11 bases in the middle. The CDR3 runs to 15 residues. The CDR3 bases are TGTGCCAGCAGCTTGCAGGGCCTATCCCAAGAGACCCAGTACTTC. It specifies CASSLQGLSQETQYF.

The chain recombines TRBV2 with TRBJ2-3; TRBD1 aligns across 8 bases. The J segment lost 3 bases and the V segment lost 6 bases, leaving 8 bases of the junction unmatched. This CDR3 spans 15 amino acids. CDR1 SNHLY and CDR2 FYNNEI come from the germline V gene. In DNA, the CDR3 is TGTGCCAGCAGGCCGCAGGGGGCGCGGACAGATACGCAGTATTTT. Amino acids: CASRPQGARTDTQYF.

The chain joins TRBV7-2 to TRBJ1-5; 7 bases align to TRBD1. This CDR3 comprises 15 residues. The germline V gene has CDR1 SGHTA and CDR2 FQGNSA. V was pared by 0 bases and J by 3 bases, with 2 bases of the junction left unmatched. The CDR3 reads CASSLATGNNQPQHF. CDR3 DNA: TGTGCCAGCAGCTTAGCGACAGGGAACAATCAGCCCCAGCATTTT.

This chain joins TRBV5-1 and TRBJ2-7; TRBD2 agrees at 12 bases. J gave up 3 bases and V 3 bases, and 7 bases lay outside the gene matches. CDR3 length: 16 amino acids. CDR1 SGHRS and CDR2 YFSETQ come from the germline V gene. The CDR3 sequence is CASSWASGREVYEQYF. The CDR3 coding sequence is TGCGCCAGCAGCTGGGCTAGCGGGAGGGAGGTCTACGAGCAGTACTTC.

This clone was detected a few times. The chain uses TRBV7-9 and TRBJ2-5, with TRBD1 identical over 9 bases. J gave up 0 bases and V 11 bases, and 4 bases lay outside the gene matches. This CDR3 spans 13 amino acids. Germline lookup yields CDR1 SEHNR and CDR2 FQNEAQ (reference sequence). The CDR3 region has the DNA TGTGCCGGGACAGGGCCCGACCAAGAGACCCAGTACTTC. It encodes CAGTGPDQETQYF.

This chain joins TRBV6-1 and TRBJ1-1; possible D gene TRBD1, 6 bases. This CDR3 has 17 residues. Germline V gene lookup returns CDR1 MNHNS and CDR2 SASEGT. The V end lost 2 bases, the J end lost 1 base, and 17 bases lay between the germline ends. The CDR3, as DNA: TGTGCCAGCAGTGAACCGCTGGCAGGGGCAACGAACACTGAAGCTTTCTTT. It translates to CASSEPLAGATNTEAFF.

J is TRBJ2-7 and V is TRBV27, with 7 bases identical to TRBD2. Trimming at V came to 2 bases and at J to 0 bases, leaving 4 bases not matched to a gene. Germline V gene lookup returns CDR1 MNHEY and CDR2 SMNVEV (reference sequence). This CDR3 is 15 amino acids long. The CDR3 sequence is CASSLRSGISYEQYF. The CDR3 DNA is TGTGCCAGCAGTTTAAGGAGCGGGATCTCCTACGAGCAGTACTTC.

Note on this clone: Other DNA sequences of this sample code for an identical CDR3. The rearrangement links TRBV30 to TRBJ2-2; no clear D. This CDR3 region has 13 residues. Germline loops: CDR1 GTSNPN, CDR2 SVGIG (reference sequence). The V gene lost 2 bases and the J gene lost 2 bases, with 6 bases spanning the gap. The DNA for the CDR3 is TGTGCCTGGAGTCTTAGTAACACCGGGGAGCTGTTTTTT. Translating it yields CAWSLSNTGELFF.

The genes are TRBV9 and TRBJ1-1, with TRBD1 matching 8 bases. From germline, CDR1 is SGDLS and CDR2 YYNGEE. The CDR3 loop spans 16 amino acids. V lost 0 bases and J lost 1; bases outside the gene matches: 5. CDR3 sequence: CASSVGLGQGNTEAFF. The CDR3 DNA reads as TGTGCCAGCAGCGTAGGTCTCGGACAGGGGAACACTGAAGCTTTCTTT.

The chain combines TRBV27 with TRBJ2-2, with 8 positions matching TRBD2. The V segment lost 2 bases and the J segment 0 bases; nucleotides outside the gene matches: 5. There are 17 residues in the CDR3. Germline CDR1 reads MNHEY; CDR2 reads SMNVEV (reference sequence). The CDR3 region is CASSLGVAGTNTGELFF. CDR3 coding DNA: TGTGCCAGCAGTTTAGGAGTAGCGGGGACGAACACCGGGGAGCTGTTTTTT.

The J gene is TRBJ1-2, the V gene TRBV28; 9 positions agree with TRBD1. CDR1 and CDR2 from the germline V gene are MDHEN and SYDVKM. The V segment lost 6 bases and the J segment 8 bases; nucleotides outside the gene matches: 10. The CDR3 extends over 14 amino acids. This chain's CDR3 is CASSPPGQGLGYTF. The CDR3 DNA sequence: TGTGCCAGCAGCCCGCCGGGACAGGGACTGGGCTACACCTTC.

The V and J genes are TRBV19 and TRBJ2-3, with 8 nucleotides matching TRBD2. The CDR3 has 18 amino acids. V dropped 3 bases and J dropped 3; count of bases not matched to a gene: 14. CDR1 is LNHDA and CDR2 is SQIVND in the germline V gene (reference sequence). The CDR3 protein is CASSIGARSGSLTDTQYF. The CDR3 DNA is TGTGCCAGTAGTATTGGGGCGAGAAGCGGGAGTTTGACAGATACGCAGTATTTT.

The chain couples TRBV29-1 to TRBJ2-3; 9 bases align to TRBD1. With V trimmed by 4 bases and J by 2 bases, 7 bases remained unmatched. This CDR3 spans 15 amino acids. Looked up from germline, CDR1 is SQVTM and CDR2 is ANQGSEA. This chain's CDR3 is CSVGQGQGYTDTQYF. The CDR3 DNA sequence: TGCAGCGTTGGCCAGGGACAGGGCTACACAGATACGCAGTATTTT.

In its sample, this clone was seen once. The V call is TRBV21-1, the J call TRBJ2-3; the table's TRBD1 call for D was not verified on the DNA. TRBV21-1 is described as a pseudogene. The CDR3 spans 14 residues. The CDR3 loop is CASSNPGKTDTQYF. CDR3 in DNA: TGTGCCAGCAGCAACCCAGGGAAGACAGATACGCAGTATTTT.

This chain uses TRBV27 with TRBJ2-3, with D perhaps matching TRBD2 (6 bases). V was cut by 10 bases and J by 6 bases, with 17 bases left in between. This CDR3 is 13 amino acids long. CDR1 MNHEY and CDR2 SMNVEV come from the germline V gene (reference sequence). In nucleotides, the CDR3 is TGTGCCACCCGGAGTGGGGGGACTGATACGCAGTATTTT. Residues: CATRSGGTDTQYF.

The chain is built from TRBV13 and TRBJ2-6; possibly TRBD1 for D (6 bases). Trimming left V 5 bases short and J 1 base short, with 9 bases between. The CDR3 has 15 residues. Germline V gene lookup returns CDR1 PRHDT and CDR2 FYEKMQ (reference sequence). The CDR3: CASSQGTSGANVLTF. CDR3 nucleotides: TGTGCCAGCAGCCAAGGGACATCTGGGGCCAACGTCCTGACTTTC.

V is TRBV13 and J is TRBJ1-2, with D unresolved. The germline gives CDR1 PRHDT, CDR2 FYEKMQ (reference sequence). The CDR3 has 15 residues. Trimming took 1 base from V and 2 from J, leaving 11 bases between them. DNA for the CDR3: TGTGCCAGCAGCTTAGACGCCAGACTGAACTATGGCTACACCTTC. It encodes CASSLDARLNYGYTF. The full variable domain, its missing parts supplied by reference TRBV13 and TRBJ1-2, is AAGVIQSPRHLIKEKRETATLKCYPIPRHDTVYWYQQGPGQDPQFLISFYEKMQSDKGSIPDRFSAQQFSDYHSELNMSSLELGDSALYFCASSLDARLNYGYTFGSGTRLTVV.

The chain employs TRBV5-1 and TRBJ1-3; tentative D call: TRBD1 (5 bases). CDR1 and CDR2 (germline): SGHRS, YFSETQ. Trimming removed 3 bases at V and 0 bases at J, with 13 bases between. The CDR3 consists of 16 residues. CDR3 DNA sequence: TGCGCCAGCAGCTCGGGGGAAGCCCTCTCTGGAAACACCATATATTTT. Protein: CASSSGEALSGNTIYF.

This clone was found once. The genes are TRBV5-4 and TRBJ2-5; perhaps TRBD2 as D (6 bases). V gave up 0 bases and J gave up 5 bases, with 14 bases separating them. The CDR3 sequence is 15 residues long. The germline CDR1 and CDR2 sequences are SGHNT and YYREEE (reference sequence). CDR3 nucleotide sequence: TGTGCCAGCAGCTTGGAATTAGCGGTTAGGGAGACCCAGTACTTC. It encodes CASSLELAVRETQYF.

The CDR3 spells CASPRDSLSSGNTIYF. The DNA for the CDR3 is TGTGCCAGCCCCAGGGACTCTTTGAGCTCTGGAAACACCATATATTTT. V and J are TRBV5-8 and TRBJ1-3; D is possibly TRBD1 (5 bases). Germline values: CDR1 SGHTS, CDR2 YDEGEE. The ends were cut back, 7 bases at V and 0 bases at J, with 17 bases in the middle. The CDR3 consists of 16 residues.

The V gene is TRBV27, the J gene TRBJ1-1; TRBD1 matches 7 bases. This CDR3 spans 13 amino acids. The junction had 2 bases not matched to a gene; V was cut back by 3 bases and J by 4 bases. Looked up from germline, CDR1 is MNHEY and CDR2 is SMNVEV (reference sequence). CDR3 in amino acids: CASSFRGSTEAFF. The DNA of the CDR3 is TGTGCCAGCAGTTTCAGGGGGAGCACTGAAGCTTTCTTT.

This rearrangement joins TRBV23-1 to TRBJ2-3; weak D call: TRBD2 (6 bases). TRBV23-1 is marked as an open reading frame, function uncertain. V shed 8 bases and J shed 15 bases, with 15 bases lying between them. The CDR3 covers 10 residues. The CDR3 protein is CASSSGGVYF. Written as DNA, the CDR3 is TGCGCCAGCTCTTCAGGAGGGGTTTATTTT.

This chain connects TRBV5-8 to TRBJ2-6; D perhaps matches TRBD1 (6 bases). Trimming left V 0 bases short and J 2 bases short, with 6 bases between. The CDR3 spans 15 residues. Germline V lookup: CDR1 SGHTS, CDR2 YDEGEE. The DNA of the CDR3 is TGTGCCAGCAGCTTGGACAGGGCTGGGGCCAACGTCCTGACTTTC. Its translation: CASSLDRAGANVLTF.

The chain has TRBV9 and TRBJ1-2, with D possibly TRBD1 on 6 matching bases. Looked up from germline, CDR1 is SGDLS and CDR2 is YYNGEE. CDR3 length: 16 amino acids. V lost 0 bases to trimming and J lost 5 bases, with 17 bases between them. The CDR3 loop reads CASSVGVAGAAYGYTF. The CDR3 DNA follows: TGTGCCAGCAGCGTAGGTGTTGCGGGGGCGGCATATGGCTACACCTTC.

V and J are TRBV15 and TRBJ1-1; weak D call: TRBD1 (5 bases). The V and J ends lost 0 bases and 1 base respectively, with 15 bases between them. The germline V gene encodes CDR1 LNHNV and CDR2 YYDKDF (reference sequence). The CDR3 consists of 17 residues. CDR3 DNA sequence: TGTGCCACCAGCAGAGACCCTTGGGGGGTTCAGAACACTGAAGCTTTCTTT. Residues: CATSRDPWGVQNTEAFF.

The chain employs TRBV5-5 and TRBJ2-7; D is perhaps TRBD1 (8 bases). Germline-derived CDR1 and CDR2 are SGHKS and YYEKEE (reference sequence). Between the trimmed V and J ends, which lost 3 bases and 4 bases, there was a span of 20 bases. This CDR3 spans 16 amino acids. The CDR3 nucleotides read TGTGCCAGCAGCTCACAGGGGGGGGCGATCCTTTACGAGCAGTACTTC. Protein sequence: CASSSQGGAILYEQYF.

This chain connects TRBV28 to TRBJ1-5; D not certain. This CDR3 spans 13 amino acids. V was shortened by 7 bases and J by 5 bases, with 12 bases between the two germline ends. Germline V CDR1 and CDR2: MDHEN, SYDVKM. The CDR3 reads CASTLGRDQPQHF. The CDR3 DNA is TGTGCCAGCACACTTGGGAGGGATCAGCCCCAGCATTTT. Filled out from reference TRBV28 and TRBJ1-5, the complete variable domain reads DVKVTQSSRYLVKRTGEKVFLECVQDMDHENMFWYRQDPGLGLRLIYFSYDVKMKEKGDIPEGYSVSREKKERFSLILESASTNQTSMYLCASTLGRDQPQHFGDGTRLSIL.

The V and J genes are TRBV6-1 and TRBJ2-7, with 7 bases lining up with TRBD2. The CDR3 is 14 amino acids. Per germline, CDR1 MNHNS and CDR2 SASEGT. V trimming: 1 base; J trimming: 3 bases; junction bases outside the gene matches: 3. CDR3 coding DNA: TGTGCCAGCAGTGAAGGCGGGAGTTTCTACGAGCAGTACTTC. Protein sequence: CASSEGGSFYEQYF.